This TCR beta chain emerged from a study of blood T cell repertoires in COVID-19. Study details: In each case, the material was cDNA or gDNA derived from T cells, B-cell-depleted T cells, or PBMCs.

The repertoire was sequenced with immunoSEQ multiplex PCR; TCRdb's copy has only in-frame clones and lacks some. The sample records about 54,000 clones, over 75% being singletons. This TCR came from a human donor in a cohort sampled during active COVID-19. The specimen sequenced was peripheral blood.

The CDR3 is CASSQLPAGNTEAFF. The CDR3 DNA sequence: TGTGCCAGCAGCCAATTACCGGCAGGGAACACTGAAGCTTTCTTT. The chain has TRBV14 and TRBJ1-1; unclear D gene. V was trimmed by 2 bases and J by 1 base, leaving 11 bases between them. This CDR3 has 15 amino acids. Germline V lookup: CDR1 SGHDN, CDR2 FVKESK. Based on the CDR3 plus reference TRBV14 and TRBJ1-1, the full variable domain is EAGVTQFPSHSVIEKGQTVTLRCDPISGHDNLYWYRRVMGKEIKFLLHFVKESKQDESGMPNNRFLAERTGGTYSTLKVQPAELEDSGVYFCASSQLPAGNTEAFFGQGTRLTVV.